What follows describes a single T cell receptor (beta chain). The data were produced by immunoSEQ multiplex PCR, yet TCRdb's version contains in-frame clones alone and is incomplete. The sample has about 83,000 clones, around 76% seen once; the top ten hold about 20%. The entry originates in a study of blood T cell repertoires in COVID-19. Study-level background: Samples came from the United States, Italy and Spain, spanning acute and convalescent COVID-19. Nucleic acid was either cDNA or gDNA, and it came from T cells, B-cell-depleted T cells, or PBMCs.

This CDR3 has 15 amino acids. CDR1 and CDR2 (germline): KGHDR, SFDVKD. Trimming pared 5 bases from V and 2 bases from J, leaving 15 bases between. The rearrangement joins TRBV24-1 to TRBJ2-7; the D gene is possibly TRBD1 (6 bases). Sequencing was carried out using peripheral blood. The receptor's source is an elderly woman with active or convalescent COVID-19. The CDR3 here is CATSGWDGQTYEQYF. The CDR3 DNA is TGTGCCACCAGTGGTTGGGACGGACAGACCTACGAGCAGTACTTC.